The clone carrying this TCR beta chain appeared once. Its target is unknown. Trimming removed 3 bases from V and 5 bases from J; junction bases left unmatched: 9. CDR3 length: 17 amino acids. The germline gives CDR1 KGHSH, CDR2 LQKENI. The sample belongs to a study of T cell responses to AZD1222 COVID-19 vaccine. The study's findings and limits: The breadth and depth of Spike-specific TCRs increased once two AZD1222 doses had been given. The donor cohort was predominantly white British with a female majority, and clonal diversity may have been underestimated.

Clones were sequenced by immunoSEQ multiplex PCR, and TCRdb holds only the in-frame ones, with some missing. This table has about 150,000 clones, 92% appearing once. J is TRBJ2-1 and V is TRBV18; 11 positions match TRBD2. The sample consisted of peripheral blood, taken 28 days after the second AZD1222 dose. This clonotype was obtained from an adult who received the AZD1222 COVID-19 vaccine. The DNA of the CDR3 is TGTGCCAGCTCACCTCTGGCCGGGACTAGCGGTGACAATGAGCAGTTCTTC. This codes for CASSPLAGTSGDNEQFF. The entire variable domain, with the rest obtained from reference TRBV18 and TRBJ2-1, is as follows: NAGVMQNPRHLVRRRGQEARLRCSPMKGHSHVYWYRQLPEEGLKFMVYLQKENIIDESGMPKERFSAEFPKEGPSILRIQQVVRGDSAAYFCASSPLAGTSGDNEQFFGPGTRLTVL.